This T cell receptor beta chain emerged from a study of cytomegalovirus exposure and HLA in healthy donors (dated 2017 in TCRdb). Study-level background: The 500 to 800 repertoires of the first cohort and the 110 or so validation repertoires were produced on the same platform, according to a later analysis. The study was designed to test whether signatures of past pathogen exposure could be identified by cataloging public T cell receptors. Besides the first cohort of around 700 subjects, a separate validation cohort made up of 120 or so different subjects was used. To predict cytomegalovirus infection status, the study combined high-throughput TCR immunosequencing, statistical association of individual TCRs with disease status, and machine learning. Findings and caveats that apply to the study as a whole: According to the authors, the approach could potentially be generalized to other disease states and immunological phenotypes. Most TCR sequences were observed very rarely across donors, whereas some public TCRs were present in many individuals. The classifier was reported to diagnose cytomegalovirus status with high specificity and sensitivity in both the original and validation cohorts. The study gave a list of under 200 TCR beta chains associated with cytomegalovirus. All 120 or so repertoires were used to score co-occurrence in the validation cohort in a later analysis, because that analysis had no HLA typing for the cohort. In vitro tests confirmed that a few of the cytomegalovirus-associated TCR beta chains recognize cytomegalovirus antigens. A later analysis found that TCRs clustered in the first cohort also tended to co-occur in the 120 or so validation repertoires, with 94% of cluster scores above 0.

Libraries were made using the immunoSEQ multiplex PCR assay. Per the source publication's procedure: To diagnose cytomegalovirus status from the catalog of TCR beta chain sequences, a statistical classification framework was built. Here the immuneACCESS table is served through TCRdb, limited to in-frame sequences with V and J called. Missing clones are a known gap in these copies; in checked studies unresolved V genes cover under half, and the rest lacks a known reason. V, J and clone size were drawn from that table, and D and trimming were deduced from the DNA. This sample holds some 150,000 clones; approximately 90% were observed only once. 6.2% of the sample comes from the top ten. About this clone: The antigen it recognizes is unknown. No much larger clone is present one base from it, and per-base qualities are unavailable.

The donors belonged to the validation cohort of about 120 subjects, which was separate from the roughly 700-subject first cohort. Including cysteine and phenylalanine, the CDR3 has 15 amino acids. The sequence is cut down to CDR3 DNA, 45 bases in frame from base 1. Clipping removes 6 bases from V and 0 bases from J, with 2 as the unmatched junction base count. CDR1 and CDR2 were assigned from the germline V gene as MNHEY and SVGAGI. The sample consisted of PBMCs. The chain links TRBV6-5 with TRBJ2-7; a stretch of 13 junction bases matches TRBD2. The origin of this receptor is a woman aged 25 to 39 in good health and CMV-seropositive. The nucleotide sequence reads TGTGCCAGCAGGGGACTAGCGGGGAGCTCCTACGAGCAGTACTTC. Its protein is CASRGLAGSSYEQYF.